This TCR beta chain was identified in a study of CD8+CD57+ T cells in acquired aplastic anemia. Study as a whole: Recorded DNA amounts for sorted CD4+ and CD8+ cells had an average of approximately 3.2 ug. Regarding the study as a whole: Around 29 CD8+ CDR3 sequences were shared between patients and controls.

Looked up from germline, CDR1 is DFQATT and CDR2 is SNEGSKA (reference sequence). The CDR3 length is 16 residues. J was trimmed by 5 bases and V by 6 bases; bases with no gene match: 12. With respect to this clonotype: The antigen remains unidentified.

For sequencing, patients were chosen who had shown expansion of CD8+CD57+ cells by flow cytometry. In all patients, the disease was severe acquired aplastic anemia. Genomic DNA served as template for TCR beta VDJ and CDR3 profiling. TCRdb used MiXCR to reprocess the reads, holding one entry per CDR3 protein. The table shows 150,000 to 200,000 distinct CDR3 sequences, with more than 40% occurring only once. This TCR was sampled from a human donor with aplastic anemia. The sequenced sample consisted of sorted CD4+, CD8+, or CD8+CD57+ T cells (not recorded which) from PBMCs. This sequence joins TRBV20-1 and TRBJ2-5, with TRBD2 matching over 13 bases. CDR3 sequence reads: CSATKPTSGGVETQYF. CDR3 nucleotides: TGCAGTGCAACCAAGCCCACTAGCGGGGGGGTCGAGACCCAGTACTTC.